Below are 5 T cell receptor beta chains sequenced from a single sample in a study of human T cells and chemical hapten exposure. Indicated time point: pre-sensitization, week 0. Treatment noted: therapeutic diphenylcyclopropenone sensitization with weekly scalp DPC. MiXCR, applied by TCRdb to the RACE reads, yields one record per CDR3 protein. The sample carries more than 300,000 distinct CDR3 sequences, 5.5% recorded once. Sequences were derived from whole blood, sampled in connection with sensitization to the hapten diphenylcyclopropenone (DPC). The receptors shown here come from a young woman with alopecia areata. Some clones in this sample may be carry-over from other donors' samples.

The rearrangement uses TRBV5-1 and TRBJ1-5; no definite D call. The CDR3 consists of 15 residues. With 1 base removed from V and 1 base from J, the gap between germline ends came to 9 bases. Germline V gene sequence: CDR1 SGHRS, CDR2 YFSETQ. This CDR3 is CASSLYSASNQPQHF. CDR3 nucleotide sequence: TGCGCCAGCAGCTTGTATTCTGCGAGCAATCAGCCCCAGCATTTT.

This clonotype was counted at least ten times. The chain carries TRBV7-9 and TRBJ1-3; D is uncertain. V lost 4 bases and J 0 bases, leaving 13 bases between the germline ends. Germline V gene sequence: CDR1 SEHNR, CDR2 FQNEAQ (reference sequence). CDR3 size: 16 residues. For the CDR3, the DNA is TGTGCCAGCAGCTCCGACCGCGTATACTCTGGAAACACCATATATTTT. It specifies CASSSDRVYSGNTIYF.

This sequence joins TRBV12-3 or TRBV12-4 and TRBJ1-1, with D uncertain. With 4 bases removed from V and 1 base from J, the gap between germline ends came to 10 bases. The CDR3 is 14 amino acids. CDR3 amino acids: CASSSGYQNTEAFF. As DNA, the CDR3 is TGTGCCAGCAGTTCCGGGTACCAGAACACTGAAGCTTTCTTT.

This clonotype was recorded many times. The rearrangement joins TRBV29-1 to TRBJ1-2; D is possibly TRBD1 (5 bases). The CDR3 has 13 amino acids. Trimming removed 4 bases at V and 6 bases at J, with 15 bases between. The V gene's germline CDR1 is SQVTM and CDR2 ANQGSEA. CDR3 coding DNA: TGCAGCGTTGGTGTTGACAGTAGTCATGGCTACACCTTC. It codes for CSVGVDSSHGYTF.

The chain carries TRBV7-9 and TRBJ2-3; possibly TRBD1 for D (5 bases). Germline lookup yields CDR1 SEHNR and CDR2 FQNEAQ (reference sequence). The CDR3 length is 18 residues. V dropped 1 base and J dropped 0 bases, with 17 bases sitting between them. CDR3 protein: CASSLGTGRALSTDTQYF. CDR3 in DNA: TGTGCCAGCAGCTTAGGAACGGGCAGGGCCTTAAGCACAGATACGCAGTATTTT.